This T cell receptor (beta chain) stems from a study of Ad26.COV2.S vaccination and SARS-CoV-2 variants. Data came from immunoSEQ multiplex PCR; TCRdb stores just in-frame clones and leaves some out. The data contain over 110,000 clones, more than 80% of them singletons. V lost 1 base and J lost 3; bases outside the gene matches: 5. This CDR3 has 16 residues. Germline assignment: CDR1 MGHRA and CDR2 YSYEKL. Sequencing was performed on peripheral blood, taken after recovery from COVID-19. This receptor was identified in a human donor who had recovered from COVID-19. The chain is built from TRBV4-1 and TRBJ1-5, with 8 nucleotides matching TRBD1. CDR3 in amino acids: CASSQGQGPLNQPQHF. The DNA of the CDR3 is TGCGCCAGCAGCCAAGGACAGGGGCCACTCAATCAGCCCCAGCATTTT.